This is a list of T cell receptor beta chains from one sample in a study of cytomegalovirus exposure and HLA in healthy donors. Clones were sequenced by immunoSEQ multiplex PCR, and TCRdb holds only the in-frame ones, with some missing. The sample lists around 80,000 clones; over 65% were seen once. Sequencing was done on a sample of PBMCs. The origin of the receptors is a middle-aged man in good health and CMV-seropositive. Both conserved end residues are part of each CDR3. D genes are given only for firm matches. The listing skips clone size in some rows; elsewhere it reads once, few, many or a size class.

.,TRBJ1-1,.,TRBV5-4,CASSLEAGMGTEAFF,TGTGCCAGCAGCTTGGAGGCAGGGATGGGCACTGAAGCTTTCTTT
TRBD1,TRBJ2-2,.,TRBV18,CASSPNKGQGTGELFF,TGTGCCAGCTCACCAAACAAGGGACAGGGAACCGGGGAGCTGTTTTTT
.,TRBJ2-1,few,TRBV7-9,CASSSQEFF,TGTGCCAGCAGCTCCCAGGAGTTCTTC
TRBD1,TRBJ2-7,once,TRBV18,CASSPGDREQYF,TGTGCCAGCTCACCTGGGGACAGGGAGCAGTACTTC
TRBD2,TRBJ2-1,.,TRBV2,CASSPSGSYYNEQFF,TGTGCCAGCAGCCCCAGCGGGAGTTACTACAATGAGCAGTTCTTC
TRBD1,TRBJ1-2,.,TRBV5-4,CASSLVDRVGGYTF,TGTGCCAGCAGCTTGGTGGACAGGGTGGGAGGCTACACCTTC
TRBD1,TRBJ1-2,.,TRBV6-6,CASKYGQGYGYTF,TGTGCCAGCAAGTACGGACAGGGTTATGGCTACACCTTC
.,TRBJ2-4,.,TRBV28,CASSLRTDPIKLAKNIQYF,TGTGCCAGCAGTCTCAGGACAGATCCTATTAAACTAGCCAAAAACATTCAGTACTTC
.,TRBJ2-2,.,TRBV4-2,CASSQVGGLPNTGELFF,TGTGCCAGCAGCCAAGTAGGCGGACTACCTAACACCGGGGAGCTGTTTTTT
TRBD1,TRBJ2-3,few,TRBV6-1,CASSEGQGAPDTQYF,TGTGCCAGCAGTGAAGGACAGGGGGCTCCAGATACGCAGTATTTT
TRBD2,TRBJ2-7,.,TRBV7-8,CASSSNGGASGRYEQYF,TGTGCCAGCAGCTCGAATGGGGGCGCAAGCGGGAGGTACGAGCAGTACTTC
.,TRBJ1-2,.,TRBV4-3,CASSQARGTGGYTF,TGCGCCAGCAGCCAAGCAAGGGGGACGGGCGGCTACACCTTC
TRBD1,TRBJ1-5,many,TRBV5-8,CASSWTGNQPQHF,TGTGCCAGCAGCTGGACAGGGAATCAGCCCCAGCATTTT
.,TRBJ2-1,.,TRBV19,CASSRSGGSSYNEQFF,TGTGCCAGTAGTCGCTCTGGCGGTTCATCCTACAATGAGCAGTTCTTC
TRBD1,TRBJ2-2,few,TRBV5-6,CASSAGQAGELFF,TGTGCCAGCAGCGCGGGACAGGCCGGGGAGCTGTTTTTT
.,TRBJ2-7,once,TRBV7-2,CATSVMIAGEQYF,TGTGCCACGAGCGTAATGATCGCGGGGGAGCAGTACTTC
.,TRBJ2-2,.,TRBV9,CASSVAGNSGELFF,TGTGCCAGCAGCGTAGCCGGGAACAGCGGGGAGCTGTTTTTT
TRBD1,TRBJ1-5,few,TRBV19,CASRPTGYGSNQPQHF,TGTGCCAGTAGGCCGACAGGGTATGGTAGCAATCAGCCCCAGCATTTT
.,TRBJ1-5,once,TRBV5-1,CASKVAGTQPQHF,TGCGCCAGCAAGGTTGCGGGGACTCAGCCCCAGCATTTT
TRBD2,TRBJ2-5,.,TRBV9,CASSVGAGVGQETQYF,TGTGCCAGCAGCGTTGGAGCGGGAGTGGGGCAAGAGACCCAGTACTTC
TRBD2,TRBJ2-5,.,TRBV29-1,CSVEEGRGTQYF,TGCAGCGTTGAGGAGGGGAGGGGGACCCAGTACTTC
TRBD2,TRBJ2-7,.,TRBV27,CASHTSGAYYEQYF,TGTGCCAGCCATACTAGCGGAGCCTACTACGAGCAGTACTTC
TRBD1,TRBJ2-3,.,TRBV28,CASSFQQGATDTQYF,TGTGCCAGCAGTTTTCAACAGGGGGCAACAGATACGCAGTATTTT
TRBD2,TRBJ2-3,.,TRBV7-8,CASSWLAGFKDTQYF,TGTGCCAGCAGCTGGCTAGCGGGGTTCAAAGATACGCAGTATTTT
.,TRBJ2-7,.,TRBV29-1,CSVEGGDRYEQYF,TGCAGCGTTGAAGGAGGTGACAGATACGAGCAGTACTTC
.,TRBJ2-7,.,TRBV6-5,CASSSGLSRAYEQYF,TGTGCCAGCAGTTCGGGACTGAGCAGAGCTTACGAGCAGTACTTC
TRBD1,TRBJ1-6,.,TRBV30,CASRDSSSYNSPLHF,TGTGCCAGCAGGGACAGTAGCTCCTATAATTCACCCCTCCACTTT
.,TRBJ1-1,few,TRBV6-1,CASSGIQGSGTEAFF,TGTGCCAGCAGTGGGATCCAGGGGAGCGGTACTGAAGCTTTCTTT
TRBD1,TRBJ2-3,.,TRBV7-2,CASSLGGTGVTDTQYF,TGTGCCAGCAGCTTAGGGGGGACAGGTGTCACAGATACGCAGTATTTT
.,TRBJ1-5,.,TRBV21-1,CASSNPGLSNNQPQHF,TGTGCCAGCAGCAATCCGGGACTGAGCAACAATCAGCCCCAGCATTTT
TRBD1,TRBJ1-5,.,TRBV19,CASSLQGGNQPQHF,TGTGCCAGTAGTCTCCAGGGGGGCAATCAGCCCCAGCATTTT
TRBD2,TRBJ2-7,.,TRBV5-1,CASSLSGRNYEQYF,TGCGCCAGCAGCTTGAGCGGGAGAAACTACGAGCAGTACTTC
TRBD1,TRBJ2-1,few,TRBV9,CASSVGNRGSNNEQFF,TGTGCCAGCAGCGTAGGGAACAGGGGTTCTAACAATGAGCAGTTCTTC
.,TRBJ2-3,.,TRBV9,CASSVTWAGTQYF,TGTGCCAGCAGCGTAACTTGGGCGGGAACGCAGTATTTT
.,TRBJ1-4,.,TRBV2,CASSEEDSRMGEKLFF,TGTGCCAGCAGTGAAGAGGACAGTCGGATGGGTGAAAAACTGTTTTTT
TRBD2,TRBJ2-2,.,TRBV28,CASSLLLAGVTGELFF,TGTGCCAGCAGTCTCCTACTAGCGGGAGTAACCGGGGAGCTGTTTTTT
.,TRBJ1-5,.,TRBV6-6,CATREQNQPQHF,TGTGCCACCCGCGAACAGAATCAGCCCCAGCATTTT
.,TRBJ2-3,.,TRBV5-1,CASSFTSRSTDTQYF,TGCGCCAGCAGCTTTACTAGCCGTAGCACAGATACGCAGTATTTT
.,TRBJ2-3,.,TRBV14,CASSLWGQTDTQYF,TGTGCCAGCAGCCTCTGGGGGCAAACAGATACGCAGTATTTT